This TCR beta chain comes out of a study of vaccination and CD4 T cells after COVID-19. Study overall: Overlapping spike peptides from SARS-CoV-2, HCoV-NL63, HCoV-OC43 and HCoV-229E served to stimulate the cells.

Treatment defined: approximately nine-day PBMC culture with coronavirus spike peptide pools or control peptides (ViraFEST assay). T cells were expanded with peptide pools, and expanded clonotypes were identified by TCR sequencing. Regarding this clonotype: Its antigen remains unidentified.

CDR1 and CDR2 (germline): SGHDT, YYEEEE. The CDR3 is 13 residues long. The germline V and J ends were trimmed by 3 bases and 3 bases, with 9 bases remaining between them. Researchers used the Oncomine TCR Beta short-read assay to sequence DNA from cultured CD4+ T cells. Extraction of genomic DNA was performed on cultured CD4+ T cells. MiXCR, applied by TCRdb to the PCR reads, yields one record per CDR3 protein. The table has several thousand distinct CDR3 sequences, around 55% seen once. The chain employs TRBV5-6 and TRBJ1-1; possible D gene TRBD1, 5 bases. Sequencing was performed on cultured CD4+ T cells from blood, taken after SARS-CoV-2 vaccination. The sequence was obtained from a human donor with COVID-19. The CDR3 DNA reads as TGTGCCAGCAGCTGGACAAAGGACACTGAAGCTTTCTTT. Its protein is CASSWTKDTEAFF.